The 24 T cell receptor beta chains listed next were all sequenced from one sample in a study of blood T cell repertoires in COVID-19 (dated by TCRdb to about 2020). Libraries came from the immunoSEQ multiplex PCR assay. TCRdb mirrors the immuneACCESS table, restricted to in-frame sequences. Some clones are absent from its copies; in checked studies, under half trace to an unresolved V gene, and the reason for the others is unknown. This sample is represented by approximately 240,000 clones; around 87% of them were singletons. The top ten clonotypes cover about 3.1% of the sample. Sequencing was done on a sample of peripheral blood. These receptors all stem from a woman in her thirties who had recovered from COVID-19.

The chain combines TRBV11-1 with TRBJ1-3; D might be TRBD1 (5 bases). The germline V and J ends were trimmed by 4 bases and 4 bases, with 11 bases remaining between them. Germline V gene lookup returns CDR1 SGHAT and CDR2 FQDESV (reference sequence). This CDR3 is built from 14 residues. The CDR3 nucleotides are TGTGCCAGCAGCTATCCGGACATGGGAAACACCATATATTTT. It yields the protein CASSYPDMGNTIYF.

The J gene is TRBJ2-1, the V gene TRBV9, with TRBD2 identical over 14 bases. CDR3 length equals 16 residues. The V and J ends lost 4 bases and 3 bases, in that order; junction bases with no gene match: 3. Germline V gives CDR1 SGDLS, CDR2 YYNGEE. The CDR3 DNA is TGTGCCAGCAGCAGGGGACTAGCGGGGGACTACAATGAGCAGTTCTTC. Protein product: CASSRGLAGDYNEQFF.

The CDR3 coding sequence is TGTGCCAGCAGCTTAGAGGGGACAAGGAATGAAAAACTGTTTTTT. Translated, it gives CASSLEGTRNEKLFF. The chain joins TRBV11-2 to TRBJ1-4; the D gene is possibly TRBD1 (6 bases). Germline lookup yields CDR1 SGHAT and CDR2 FQNNGV. Deletions cut 0 bases from V and 5 bases from J, with 10 bases between. The CDR3 runs to 15 residues.

The chain carries TRBV29-1 and TRBJ1-4; perhaps TRBD1 as D (5 bases). Per the germline V gene, CDR1 is SQVTM and CDR2 is ANQGSEA. V was clipped by 6 bases and J by 4 bases, with 15 bases between them. This CDR3 has 14 amino acids. In DNA form, the CDR3 reads TGCAGCGTGCGGGGCGGTGGGTTTAATGAAAAACTGTTTTTT. Protein product: CSVRGGGFNEKLFF.

The J gene is TRBJ2-7, the V gene TRBV9; no clear D gene. The CDR3 has 14 residues. The germline CDR1 and CDR2 sequences are SGDLS and YYNGEE. Trimming left V 0 bases short and J 2 bases short, with 9 bases between. This chain's CDR3 is CASSVGPEPYEQYF. The CDR3, as DNA: TGTGCCAGCAGCGTAGGCCCGGAGCCCTACGAGCAGTACTTC.

The gene calls are TRBV10-3 and TRBJ2-5, with 8 bases matching TRBD2. The trim removed 6 bases at V and 7 bases at J, leaving 13 bases unmatched. The CDR3 consists of 15 residues. The germline CDR1 and CDR2 sequences are ENHRY and SYGVKD. In DNA, the CDR3 is TGTGCCATCAGAAGCGGGGGAGCTCCCCAGATGACCCAGTACTTC. This sequence encodes CAIRSGGAPQMTQYF.

The chain joins TRBV5-1 to TRBJ2-3, with D unresolved. The CDR3 spans 14 residues. The V gene lost 6 bases and the J gene lost 1 base, with 12 bases spanning the gap. Germline V CDR1 and CDR2: SGHRS, YFSETQ. CDR3 DNA sequence: TGCGCCAGCAACCCCGGCGCGGGCACAGATACGCAGTATTTT. Translated: CASNPGAGTDTQYF.

The genes are TRBV6-5 and TRBJ2-5, with TRBD1 identical over 7 bases. This CDR3 is built from 14 residues. Germline V gene lookup returns CDR1 MNHEY and CDR2 SVGAGI. V gave up 5 bases and J gave up 7 bases; unmatched junction bases: 10. CDR3 nucleotides: TGTGCCAGCAGTCTGGACAGGACCTTTGGGACCCAGTACTTC. Its protein product is CASSLDRTFGTQYF.

The chain uses TRBV5-4 and TRBJ2-5, with D perhaps TRBD2 (5 bases). The CDR3 runs 14 residues. V shed 0 bases and J shed 10 bases, with 16 bases lying between them. The V gene's germline CDR1 is SGHNT and CDR2 YYREEE (reference sequence). The CDR3 coding sequence is TGTGCCAGCAGCTTGGGGACTGACAAGAGAAACCAGTACTTC. It is translated as CASSLGTDKRNQYF. The variable domain in full, with the rest retrieved from reference TRBV5-4 and TRBJ2-5, is ETGVTQSPTHLIKTRGQQVTLRCSSQSGHNTVSWYQQALGQGPQFIFQYYREEENGRGNFPPRFSGLQFPNYSSELNVNALELDDSALYLCASSLGTDKRNQYFGPGTRLLVL.

As for this clone: This CDR3 is also generated by other DNA sequences in the sample. This rearrangement joins TRBV3-1 (or the pseudogene TRBV3-2) to TRBJ1-5; 9 nucleotides align to TRBD1. Per the germline V gene, CDR1 is LGHDT and CDR2 is YNNKEL (reference sequence). V shed 4 bases and J 4 bases; nucleotides not matched to a gene: 2. There are 14 residues in the CDR3. The CDR3 DNA is TGTGCCAGCAGCCCGGGACAGGGAAATCAGCCCCAGCATTTT. Amino acids: CASSPGQGNQPQHF.

The CDR3 DNA is TGCGCCAGCAGCTTAGAATGGCGGGGTCTGAATACGCAGTATTTT. Its protein product is CASSLEWRGLNTQYF. The chain joins TRBV5-1 to TRBJ2-3; D may be TRBD2 (6 bases). This CDR3 has 15 residues. Germline lookup yields CDR1 SGHRS and CDR2 YFSETQ. V was shortened by 2 bases and J by 7 bases, with 17 bases between the two germline ends.

The V and J genes are TRBV6-5 and TRBJ2-1; 7 nucleotides line up with TRBD2. Germline trimming cut 6 bases from V and 10 bases from J; bases unmatched to any gene: 12. The germline V gene encodes CDR1 MNHEY and CDR2 SVGAGI. The CDR3 totals 14 residues. CDR3 in amino acids: CASSAGGSAGEQFF. The CDR3 nucleotides read TGTGCCAGCAGCGCCGGGGGGTCAGCCGGGGAGCAGTTCTTC.

The V gene is TRBV6-5, the J gene TRBJ2-7; 13 nucleotides agree with TRBD2. The V segment lost 2 bases and the J segment 5 bases; nucleotides outside the gene matches: 3. This CDR3 has 15 amino acids. Germline assignment: CDR1 MNHEY and CDR2 SVGAGI. CDR3 in amino acids: CASSYGTSGVNEQYF. As DNA, the CDR3 is TGTGCCAGCAGTTACGGGACTAGCGGGGTTAACGAGCAGTACTTC.

The chain carries TRBV10-1 and TRBJ2-5, with 8 bases identical to TRBD1. V was pared by 5 bases and J by 6 bases, with 5 bases of the junction left unmatched. CDR3 length: 13 amino acids. Germline V lookup: CDR1 WNHNN, CDR2 SYGVQD (reference sequence). In nucleotides, the CDR3 is TGCGCCAGCAGTCCAGGGGGCGGAAAGACCCAGTACTTC. It translates to CASSPGGGKTQYF.

The chain combines TRBV11-2 with TRBJ2-7; TRBD1 matches at 7 bases. The CDR3 sequence is 15 residues long. Per the germline V gene, CDR1 is SGHAT and CDR2 is FQNNGV. V gave up 2 bases and J gave up 7 bases; unmatched junction bases: 11. CDR3 amino acids: CASSLLGRGPGEQYF. CDR3 nucleotides: TGTGCCAGCAGCTTATTGGGTAGGGGGCCGGGGGAGCAGTACTTC.

The chain links TRBV7-2 to TRBJ1-3, with 8 bases lining up with TRBD1. CDR1 SGHTA and CDR2 FQGNSA come from the germline V gene. V shed 4 bases and J 5 bases; nucleotides not matched to a gene: 7. CDR3 size: 15 residues. This CDR3 reads CASSSQGAERNTIYF. For the CDR3, the DNA is TGTGCCAGCAGCTCCCAGGGGGCCGAAAGAAACACCATATATTTT.

The V call is TRBV5-1, the J call TRBJ2-2, with D possibly TRBD2 on 5 matching bases. The CDR3 runs to 13 residues. The germline V gene has CDR1 SGHRS and CDR2 YFSETQ. Trimming removed 4 bases from V and 7 bases from J, with 11 bases in between. The CDR3 loop reads CASSKDGNGELFF. The CDR3 region has the DNA TGCGCCAGCAGCAAGGACGGGAACGGGGAGCTGTTTTTT.

The CDR3 DNA sequence: TGTGCCAGCAGTCAGGGTCCCCTGGGTTACAATGAGCAGTTCTTC. Translating gives CASSQGPLGYNEQFF. The genes are TRBV27 and TRBJ2-1; weak D call: TRBD1 (5 bases). With 5 bases removed from V and 4 bases from J, the gap between germline ends came to 15 bases. Germline V gene data show CDR1 as MNHEY and CDR2 as SMNVEV (reference sequence). The CDR3 runs to 15 residues.

The rearrangement uses TRBV7-9 and TRBJ1-2, with 8 bases lining up with TRBD1. The V segment lost 1 base and the J segment 8 bases; nucleotides outside the gene matches: 9. Per the germline V gene, CDR1 is SEHNR and CDR2 is FQNEAQ (reference sequence). The CDR3 runs 15 residues. CDR3 amino acids: CASSLVSGTGGGYTF. For the CDR3, the DNA is TGTGCCAGCAGCTTAGTTTCCGGGACAGGAGGAGGCTACACCTTC.

The V and J genes are TRBV2 and TRBJ1-6; tentative D call: TRBD1 (6 bases). Germline loops: CDR1 SNHLY, CDR2 FYNNEI. The CDR3 spans 17 residues. V lost 7 bases and J 6 bases, leaving 22 bases between the germline ends. The CDR3 loop is CASNPSQGRTGNSPLHF. CDR3 coding DNA: TGTGCCAGCAACCCGAGCCAGGGGCGTACCGGTAATTCACCCCTCCACTTT.

DNA of the CDR3: TGTGCCATCACCGCGACTCTAGGGGATGGCTACACCTTC. Translated, it gives CAITATLGDGYTF. This chain links TRBV10-3 with TRBJ1-2, with D possibly being TRBD1 (5 bases). Germline CDR1 and CDR2: ENHRY and SYGVKD. The V and J ends lost 7 bases and 6 bases respectively, with 15 bases between them. This CDR3 is built from 13 residues.

The chain links TRBV10-3 to TRBJ1-1; tentative D call: TRBD1 (5 bases). V gave up 2 bases and J gave up 6 bases, with 10 bases separating them. The V gene's germline CDR1 is ENHRY and CDR2 SYGVKD. The length of the CDR3 is 13 residues. This CDR3 reads CAISESREAEAFF. In DNA form, the CDR3 reads TGTGCCATCAGTGAGAGCAGGGAGGCTGAAGCTTTCTTT.

V is TRBV3-1 (or the pseudogene TRBV3-2) and J is TRBJ1-2, with 8 positions matching TRBD1. Germline V gene sequence: CDR1 LGHDT, CDR2 YNNKEL (reference sequence). This CDR3 has 15 residues. The V and J ends lost 1 base and 7 bases, in that order; junction bases with no gene match: 8. The CDR3 sequence is CASSQAEQGAVGYTF. The CDR3 DNA reads as TGTGCCAGCAGCCAAGCCGAGCAGGGGGCAGTTGGCTACACCTTC.

J is TRBJ1-1 and V is TRBV12-3 or TRBV12-4; D uncertain. The ends were cut back, 5 bases at V and 7 bases at J, with 11 bases in the middle. There are 12 residues in the CDR3. The CDR3 is CASSGVRFEAFF. Here the CDR3 DNA reads TGTGCCAGCAGTGGAGTCCGTTTTGAAGCTTTCTTT.